These T cell receptor beta chains were read from a single sample in a study of tumor and adjacent non-tumor tissue in lung cancer. TCRdb reprocessed the multiplex PCR reads via MiXCR and lists one record per CDR3 protein. The table records about 93,000 distinct CDR3 sequences, less than 75% of them present only once. The source material was lung tumor tissue. These receptors were obtained from a man aged 55-75 years with non-small cell lung cancer. CDR3s include the opening cysteine and the closing phenylalanine or tryptophan. A D gene is named only where the DNA matches it firmly. Clone size is not always given. Where it is, it says once, few, many or a class for expanded clones.

clone_size	v_call	d_call	j_call	cdr3_aa	cdr3_nt
few	TRBV7-9	TRBD2	TRBJ2-7	CASSPPTGGELAYEQYF	TGTGCCAGCAGTCCTCCGACGGGGGGTGAATTGGCCTACGAGCAGTACTTC
NA	TRBV4-1	TRBD2	TRBJ2-1	CASSQDRGTNGRVARGNEQFF	TGCGCAAGCAGCCAAGATCGAGGGACTAACGGGAGGGTTGCCCGGGGCAATGAGCAGTTCTTC
once	TRBV6-2/TRBV6-3	NA	TRBJ2-4	CASSTHLTGPIQYF	TGTGCCAGCAGCACCCATTTGACAGGACCTATTCAGTACTTC
NA	TRBV7-8	NA	TRBJ2-3	CASRLVSHQPQYF	TGTGCCAGCAGATTAGTTTCTCATCAGCCCCAGTATTTT
once	TRBV4-1	NA	TRBJ2-7	CASSQIWEGEQYF	TGCGCCAGCAGCCAAATCTGGGAAGGTGAGCAATACTTC
NA	TRBV20-1	NA	TRBJ2-2	CSNRDAVGANTGELFF	TGCAGTAATAGAGATGCAGTAGGGGCGAACACCGGGGAGCTGTTTTTT
NA	TRBV6-2/TRBV6-3	TRBD2	TRBJ2-1	CVSSTTSGRANEQFF	TGTGTCAGCAGTACCACCAGCGGGAGGGCCAATGAGCAGTTCTTC
NA	TRBV12-3/TRBV12-4	TRBD1	TRBJ1-4	CSSSPSRDRGEKLLF	TGTTCCAGCAGCCCCAGCAGGGACAGGGGTGAAAAACTGCTTTTT
many	TRBV4-2	NA	TRBJ2-2	CASSQDWGASGELFF	TGTGCCAGCAGCCAAGATTGGGGGGCTAGCGGGGAGCTGTTTTTT
many	TRBV12-3/TRBV12-4	NA	TRBJ2-7	CASSLGGTGFYEQYF	TGTGCCAGCAGTTTAGGCGGGACGGGATTCTACGAGCAGTACTTC
once	TRBV11-2	TRBD2	TRBJ2-2	CASNLVLAGSGELFF	TGTGCCAGCAACTTAGTACTAGCGGGCTCCGGGGAGCTGTTTTTT
NA	TRBV6-5	NA	TRBJ1-1	CAGSRTIVGALGTEAFF	TGTGCCGGCAGCCGAACCATTGTTGGGGCTTTGGGCACTGAAGCTTTCTTT
many	TRBV5-1	NA	TRBJ2-1	CASSQGPTDLEQFF	TGCGCCAGCAGCCAGGGACCCACGGACCTTGAGCAGTTCTTC
NA	TRBV12-3/TRBV12-4	NA	TRBJ2-5	CASSFGGETQYF	TGTGCCAGCAGTTTCGGCGGGGAGACCCAGTACTTC
once	TRBV7-2	NA	TRBJ2-1	CASATAGRLDEQFF	TGTGCCAGCGCTACTGCAGGGAGGCTCGATGAGCAGTTCTTC
NA	TRBV11-1	TRBD1	TRBJ2-1	CASSFIGGQDEQFF	TGTGCCAGCAGTTTCATCGGGGGACAGGATGAACAGTTCTTC
NA	TRBV28	TRBD1	TRBJ1-5	CAGDSPGQGGNQPQHF	TGTGCCGGCGATTCCCCTGGACAGGGGGGCAATCAGCCCCAGCATTTT
few	TRBV29-1	TRBD2	TRBJ2-1	CSVGTSGRPNGQFF	TGCAGCGTGGGGACTAGTGGGAGACCCAATGGGCAGTTCTTC
NA	TRBV20-1	NA	TRBJ2-7	CSATGAASSYERYF	TGCAGTGCTACGGGGGCGGCTAGCTCCTACGAGCGGTACTTC
once	TRBV10-3	NA	TRBJ2-7	CTAQTSYEQNF	TGTACCGCACAAACCTCTTACGAGCAGAACTTC
many	TRBV5-6	TRBD2	TRBJ2-3	CASSFGLAGALTDTQYF	TGTGCCAGCAGCTTCGGACTAGCGGGAGCCCTCACAGATACGCAGTATTTT
few	TRBV19	NA	TRBJ1-2	CASWASGGYTF	TGTGCCAGTTGGGCTAGTGGAGGCTACACCTTC
many	TRBV6-2/TRBV6-3	NA	TRBJ2-2	CASSYGLRNTGELFF	TGTGCCAGCAGTTACGGTTTGCGAAACACCGGGGAGCTGTTTTTT
NA	TRBV10-3	NA	TRBJ2-3	CAISEAQQVFTDMQYF	TGTGCCATCAGTGAGGCTCAACAGGTATTCACAGATATGCAGTATTTT
NA	TRBV6-2/TRBV6-3	NA	TRBJ2-1	CASSPISYEQFF	TGCGCCAGCAGCCCAATTAGTTATGAGCAGTTCTTC
NA	TRBV11-1	NA	TRBJ2-6	CASFRPGISGANVLTF	TGTGCCAGCTTTCGTCCTGGTATCTCTGGGGCCAACGTCCTGACTTTC
once	TRBV6-1	NA	TRBJ1-1	CASRNRAVTEAFF	TGCGCCAGCAGAAACAGGGCGGTCACTGAAGCTTTCTTT
NA	TRBV11-3	TRBD2	TRBJ2-2	CASSLGGRRDTTGESFF	TGTGCCAGCAGCTTGGGCGGGAGACGAGACACCACCGGGGAGTCGTTTTTT
NA	TRBV4-2	NA	TRBJ2-7	CASSQDSAGSSYEEYF	TGTGCCAGCAGCCAAGATTCAGCGGGTAGCTCCTACGAGGAGTACTTC
many	TRBV7-9	NA	TRBJ1-6	CASSLVGGFYNSPLHF	TGTGCCAGCAGCTTAGTCGGTGGCTTCTATAATTCACCCCTCCACTTT
many	TRBV6-5	TRBD1	TRBJ2-3	CASKGQGGADTQYF	TGTGCCAGCAAAGGACAGGGCGGTGCAGATACGCAGTATTTT
many	TRBV12-3/TRBV12-4	TRBD1	TRBJ2-3	CASRSRTGSTDTQYF	TGTGCCAGCAGATCACGGACAGGAAGCACAGATACGCAGTATTTT
NA	TRBV6-5	TRBD1	TRBJ2-6	CVSSYTENDRASSGSNVLTF	TGTGTCAGCAGTTACACTGAGAACGACAGGGCGAGCTCTGGGTCCAACGTCCTGACTTTC
NA	TRBV18	TRBD1	TRBJ1-2	CASSPRTGSIYGYTF	TGTGCCAGCTCACCAAGGACAGGGTCCATCTATGGCTACACCTTC
NA	TRBV4-1	NA	TRBJ2-7	CASSPTDRPTYEQYF	TGCGCCAGCAGCCCCACAGACAGGCCTACCTACGAGCAGTACTTC
NA	TRBV6-2/TRBV6-3	NA	TRBJ2-2	CAISWEGQNTGELFF	TGTGCCATTAGTTGGGAAGGGCAGAACACCGGGGAGCTGTTTTTT
NA	TRBV12-3/TRBV12-4	TRBD1	TRBJ1-6	CASNPAGGHSPFHF	TGTGCCAGCAACCCGGCAGGGGGTCATTCACCCTTCCACTTT
NA	TRBV6-1	TRBD2	TRBJ2-1	CASNDDQAGGPNNEQFF	TGTGCCAGCAACGACGATCAAGCGGGAGGGCCCAACAATGAGCAGTTCTTC
NA	TRBV11-2	TRBD2	TRBJ2-3	CASNMSGMATDTQYF	TGTGCCAGCAACATGAGCGGGATGGCCACGGATACGCAGTATTTT
many	TRBV20-1	NA	TRBJ2-7	CSARAQKTGPSSYEQYF	TGCAGTGCCCGTGCCCAAAAAACAGGACCGAGCTCCTACGAGCAGTACTTC
NA	TRBV6-2/TRBV6-3	NA	TRBJ2-1	CASIGGVAINEQFF	TGTGCCAGCATAGGGGGTGTGGCGATCAATGAACAGTTCTTC
NA	TRBV19	NA	TRBJ2-3	CASSSWMRGEVDTQYF	TGTGCCAGTAGTTCCTGGATGAGGGGGGAAGTAGATACGCAGTATTTT
NA	TRBV10-2	NA	TRBJ1-5	CASTRQGNQPQHF	TGCGCCAGCACTCGGCAGGGAAATCAGCCCCAGCATTTT